This T cell receptor beta chain appears in the sequencing data of a study of cytomegalovirus exposure and HLA in healthy donors. Overall study findings and caveats: The study designated 160 or so TCR beta chains cytomegalovirus-associated.

Assay used: immunoSEQ multiplex PCR; TCRdb lists only in-frame clones, some missing. The table lists about 240,000 clones, 70% to 90% of them singletons, with 0.95% to 1.5% in the top ten. Worth noting for this clone: Antigen specificity is unknown.

V lost 1 base and J lost 5, with 12 bases in between. Per germline, CDR1 GTSNPN and CDR2 SVGIG (reference sequence). The CDR3 spans 14 residues. This receptor was identified in a woman under 40 in good health and CMV-seropositive. Sequences were obtained from PBMCs. This sequence joins TRBV30 and TRBJ1-5; no firm D call. The CDR3 DNA sequence: TGTGCCTGGAGTGGTGGATTAGCCGATCAGCCCCAGCATTTT. This encodes CAWSGGLADQPQHF.